This TCR beta chain was documented in a study of PD-L1 blockade in urothelial cancer. Turning to the study itself: Males with bladder-origin urothelial cancer made up about 85% of the roughly 30 patients. A median roughly 150,000 T cells were found in blood samples.

Notes on this clone: What it recognizes is unknown.

Assay used: immunoSEQ multiplex PCR; TCRdb lists only in-frame clones, some missing. The sample lists approximately 44,000 clones; 91% were seen once. Looked up from germline, CDR1 is SGHTA and CDR2 is FQGNSA. The CDR3 is 15 residues long. J lost 8 bases, V lost 6 bases, and 9 bases had no gene match. Study results and caveats: Below-median pretreatment blood TCR clonality was associated with improved progression-free and overall survival.

Sample time point: peripheral blood 6 weeks after treatment start. Urothelial carcinoma affected the patients, and it was locally advanced or metastatic. The receptor was derived from a man between 65 and 85 years old with urothelial cancer. This specimen consisted of PBMCs, obtained around atezolizumab (anti-PD-L1) treatment. The chain carries TRBV7-2 and TRBJ2-1; 11 bases map to TRBD2. In DNA, the CDR3 is TGTGCCAGCAGATATAGCGGGAGGGCCTTCCATGAGCAGTTCTTC. Its translation is CASRYSGRAFHEQFF.